A single sample is the source of the 8 T cell receptor beta chains below, sequenced in a study of blood T cell repertoires in COVID-19. Clones were read by immunoSEQ multiplex PCR, and TCRdb kept only the in-frame ones, dropping some. The sample shows 150,000 to 200,000 clones, 65% to 80% of them seen only once. The sequenced material came from PBMCs or T cells enriched from blood (not recorded which). These receptors originate from a woman in her seventies in a cohort exposed to, infected with or recovered from COVID-19 (not recorded which).

This chain uses TRBV7-8 with TRBJ2-7, with TRBD2 as a possible D gene (5 bases). CDR3 length equals 15 residues. V was shortened by 1 base and J by 3 bases, with 13 bases between the two germline ends. The germline V gene encodes CDR1 SGHVS and CDR2 FQNEAQ. In nucleotides, the CDR3 is TGTGCCAGCAGCTTAGAACTAGTGAAAAACTACGAGCAGTACTTC. It specifies CASSLELVKNYEQYF. The full variable domain, rest sourced from reference TRBV7-8 and TRBJ2-7, is GAGVSQSPRYKVAKRGQDVALRCDPISGHVSLFWYQQALGQGPEFLTYFQNEAQLDKSGLPSDRFFAERPEGSVSTLKIQRTQQEDSAVYLCASSLELVKNYEQYFGPGTRLTVT.

The chain links TRBV27 to TRBJ1-6; D is ambiguous. V dropped 5 bases and J dropped 7 bases, with 9 bases sitting between them. This CDR3 region has 13 residues. In germline, CDR1 is MNHEY, CDR2 SMNVEV (reference sequence). The CDR3 region is CASSQESNSPLHF. The CDR3 DNA follows: TGTGCCAGCAGTCAGGAATCCAATTCACCCCTCCACTTT.

CDR3 in DNA: TGCAGCGTTGAGCGGGATAGAACAGATACGCAGTATTTT. It codes for CSVERDRTDTQYF. This rearrangement joins TRBV29-1 to TRBJ2-3; D is perhaps TRBD2 (6 bases). This CDR3 region has 13 residues. Trimming removed 3 bases at V and 3 bases at J, with 10 bases between. Germline loops: CDR1 SQVTM, CDR2 ANQGSEA.

V is TRBV4-3 and J is TRBJ2-1; 10 nucleotides align to TRBD2. CDR1 and CDR2 (germline): LGHNA, YSLEER. The CDR3 has 16 amino acids. V dropped 4 bases and J dropped 7; count of bases not matched to a gene: 10. CDR3 residues: CASSRDLAGAKNEQFF. The CDR3 DNA reads TGCGCCAGCAGCCGAGACCTAGCGGGAGCTAAGAATGAGCAGTTCTTC.

This sequence joins TRBV6-5 and TRBJ1-6; D gene unclear. The CDR3 is 13 amino acids. V lost 6 bases and J lost 9, with 12 bases in between. The germline gives CDR1 MNHEY, CDR2 SVGAGI. The CDR3 DNA is TGTGCCAGCAGAGCAATATTCGGTTCACCCCTCCACTTT. This translates into CASRAIFGSPLHF.

V and J are TRBV3-1 (or the pseudogene TRBV3-2) and TRBJ2-7; 10 bases line up with TRBD1. The CDR3 covers 15 residues. Germline CDR1 is LGHDT and CDR2 is YNNKEL (reference sequence). Trimming at V came to 5 bases and at J to 7 bases, leaving 11 bases not matched to a gene. The CDR3 loop reads CASSDRQGASREQYF. The CDR3 DNA reads as TGTGCCAGCAGCGATCGACAGGGGGCATCTCGGGAGCAGTACTTC.

The J gene is TRBJ1-3, the V gene TRBV19; unclear D gene. V was clipped by 6 bases and J by 0 bases, with 3 bases between them. The germline V gene has CDR1 LNHDA and CDR2 SQIVND (reference sequence). The CDR3 extends over 12 amino acids. Here the CDR3 reads CASSHSGNTIYF. The CDR3 DNA follows: TGTGCCAGTAGCCACTCTGGAAACACCATATATTTT.

Only one count was recorded for this clone. The chain joins TRBV6-4 to TRBJ2-2; D remains unclear. V was trimmed by 6 bases and J by 1 base, leaving 6 bases between them. Germline loops: CDR1 MRHNA, CDR2 SNTAGT. CDR3 length: 13 residues. For the CDR3, the DNA is TGTGCCAGCAGCCGAGAGAACACCGGGGAGCTGTTTTTT. Amino acid sequence: CASSRENTGELFF.